This entry features one T cell receptor beta chain sequence. Its matching antigen is unknown. Indicated time point: pre-treatment baseline. This entry comes from a study of blood T cell dynamics during melanoma immunotherapy. Study findings and constraints: The study could not tell melanoma-specific clones from general immune activation. Disease-control patients' PBMC repertoires became either more clonal or more diverse at W3.

Germline values: CDR1 LNHDA, CDR2 SQIVND (reference sequence). The length of the CDR3 is 14 residues. Trimming pared 1 base from V and 0 bases from J, leaving 7 bases between. TCRdb keeps only in-frame clones here, not all; method: immunoSEQ multiplex PCR. The sample shows 3,500 to 5,000 clones, 84% of them seen only once. The receptor was derived from a human donor with melanoma. This chain uses TRBV19 with TRBJ2-7; D is uncertain. The specimen comprised blood, sampled from a patient treated with checkpoint blockade. The CDR3 nucleotides read TGTGCCAGTAGTATAGGGACGGGCTCCTACGAGCAGTACTTC. This encodes CASSIGTGSYEQYF. Full variable domain (outside the CDR3, taken from reference TRBV19 and TRBJ2-7): DGGITQSPKYLFRKEGQNVTLSCEQNLNHDAMYWYRQDPGQGLRLIYYSQIVNDFQKGDIAEGYSVSREKKESFPLTVTSAQKNPTAFYLCASSIGTGSYEQYFGPGTRLTVT.